The 21 T cell receptor beta chains given below trace back to one sample, sequenced in a study of molecular identifiers for immune sequencing clone quantification. TCRdb analysed the PCR reads with MiXCR anew, one entry per CDR3 protein. The sample shows more than 550,000 distinct CDR3 sequences, about 25% of them seen only once. Sequencing was carried out using naive CD8+ T cells from blood, with Jurkat cell RNA spiked in. Subset: FACS-sorted CD8+CD4-CCR7+CD45RA+ naive T cells. Receptors were obtained from a human donor in good health. Some libraries in this study had Jurkat cell RNA spiked in.

Points on this clonotype: One end of the junction is discordant with germline, which a read error may explain. The chain carries TRBV19 and TRBJ2-7, with 8 bases aligning to TRBD1. Germline loops: CDR1 LNHDA, CDR2 SQIVND (reference sequence). This CDR3 comprises 15 residues. In DNA form, the CDR3 reads TGTGCCAGTAGTATTGGGACAGGTACAGTCTACGTGCAGTACTTC. Protein product: CASSIGTGTVYVQYF.

In the case of this clonotype: A read error is possible here, since a much larger clone lies one base away. This chain links TRBV7-8 with TRBJ1-5, with D possibly being TRBD1 (6 bases). This CDR3 is built from 15 residues. In germline, CDR1 is SGHVS, CDR2 FQNEAQ. CDR3 protein: CASSDRSGGNQPQQF. CDR3 coding DNA: TGTGCCAGCAGCGACAGGTCCGGTGGCAATCAGCCCCAGCAATTT.

This clonotype occurred many times. The rearrangement uses TRBV20-1 and TRBJ1-1, with TRBD1 matching over 8 bases. The germline V gene has CDR1 DFQATT and CDR2 SNEGSKA (reference sequence). The CDR3 extends over 15 amino acids. V gave up 3 bases and J gave up 5 bases; unmatched junction bases: 11. The CDR3 loop reads CSASGAGGAGTEAFF. The DNA of the CDR3 is TGCAGTGCTAGTGGAGCAGGGGGCGCGGGGACTGAAGCTTTCTTT.

Notes on this clonotype: The junction does not match germline at one end; this may be a read error. The chain carries TRBV10-2 and TRBJ1-2, with 7 bases fitting TRBD1. Germline V gene data show CDR1 as WSHSY and CDR2 as SAAADI. The CDR3 spans 15 residues. The CDR3, as DNA: TGCGCCAGCGGTGAGTCGAGGTCAGGGGGGCCTGGCTACACCTTC. It is translated as CASGESRSGGPGYTF.

This clonotype was detected a few times. The genes are TRBV20-1 and TRBJ2-7; 10 nucleotides agree with TRBD1. Germline values: CDR1 DFQATT, CDR2 SNEGSKA (reference sequence). The CDR3 covers 16 residues. Trimming at V came to 0 bases and at J to 2 bases, leaving 7 bases not matched to a gene. The CDR3 nucleotides read TGCAGTGCTAGAGATCACGGGACAGGGGTTCCCTACGAGCAGTACTTC. This codes for CSARDHGTGVPYEQYF.

This clonotype was observed a handful of times. The V call is TRBV15, the J call TRBJ2-7; D is unclear. The CDR3 is made up of 15 amino acids. V gave up 0 bases and J gave up 1 base, with 10 bases separating them. The germline V gene encodes CDR1 LNHNV and CDR2 YYDKDF (reference sequence). The CDR3 nucleotides are TGTGCCACCAGCAGAGATAAGGGTGCATCCTACGAGCAGTACTTC. Protein sequence: CATSRDKGASYEQYF. The full variable domain, in which reference TRBV15 and TRBJ2-7 provide the parts outside the CDR3, is DAMVIQNPRYQVTQFGKPVTLSCSQTLNHNVMYWYQQKSSQAPKLLFHYYDKDFNNEADTPDNFQSRRPNTSFCFLDIRSPGLGDTAMYLCATSRDKGASYEQYFGPGTRLTVT.

A note on this clonotype: One junction end does not reproduce the germline sequence, and a read error may be involved. This chain uses TRBV5-1 with TRBJ2-5, with D maybe TRBD2 (6 bases). Germline CDR1 reads SGHRS; CDR2 reads YFSETQ. The CDR3 covers 13 residues. DNA of the CDR3: TGCGCCAGCAAGCCTGCGGGGCAAAAAACCCAGAACTTC. Amino acid sequence: CASKPAGQKTQNF.

This clonotype has at least ten counts. The chain couples TRBV12-3 or TRBV12-4 to TRBJ2-5; D is undetermined. The CDR3 covers 14 residues. The ends were cut back, 4 bases at V and 1 base at J, with 10 bases in the middle. In DNA form, the CDR3 reads TGTGCCAGCAGTTCAGAAGCAGCCCAAGAGACCCAGTACTTC. It codes for CASSSEAAQETQYF.

The chain links TRBV2 to TRBJ2-7; D perhaps matches TRBD2 (6 bases). V lost 4 bases, J lost 2 bases, and 9 bases lay in between. The CDR3 is made up of 13 amino acids. Germline-derived CDR1 and CDR2 are SNHLY and FYNNEI. The CDR3 loop reads CASSGGVPYEQYF. The CDR3, as DNA: TGTGCCAGCAGTGGGGGGGTCCCCTACGAGCAGTACTTC. Variable domain in full (rest from reference TRBV2 and TRBJ2-7): EPEVTQTPSHQVTQMGQEVILRCVPISNHLYFYWYRQILGQKVEFLVSFYNNEISEKSEIFDDQFSVERPDGSNFTLKIRSTKLEDSAMYFCASSGGVPYEQYFGPGTRLTVT.

This clonotype appeared many times. The chain carries TRBV4-3 and TRBJ2-3; D is undetermined. The CDR3 covers 14 residues. The V end was cut by 10 bases, the J end by 1 base, with 15 bases between. Looked up from germline, CDR1 is LGHNA and CDR2 is YSLEER. The CDR3 DNA sequence: TGCGCCACCTCACGGCTGGTTGGCACAGATACGCAGTATTTT. Residues: CATSRLVGTDTQYF.

This clonotype appeared a few times. The genes are TRBV7-9 and TRBJ1-2; TRBD1 might be the D (5 bases). Trimming took 4 bases from V and 5 from J, leaving 20 bases between them. The CDR3 is 16 amino acids. CDR1 and CDR2 (germline): SEHNR, FQNEAQ (reference sequence). CDR3 sequence (DNA): TGTGCCAGCAGCTCAACCGGGACGGGGGGTCAATATGGCTACACCTTC. Translating gives CASSSTGTGGQYGYTF.

The table lists this clonotype with a few counts. CDR3 bases: TGTGCCAGCAGTTTTATAGACAGGGGGCCCGGGGAGCTGTTTTTT. The encoded protein is CASSFIDRGPGELFF. V and J are TRBV12-3 or TRBV12-4 and TRBJ2-2, with 10 bases fitting TRBD1. Losses at the gene ends were 3 bases for V and 6 bases for J; bases not matched to a gene: 4. The CDR3 sequence is 15 residues long.

In its sample, this clonotype was seen many times. The rearrangement joins TRBV10-3 to TRBJ2-3; 8 bases map to TRBD1. V trimming: 2 bases; J trimming: 3 bases; junction bases outside the gene matches: 4. This CDR3 is built from 15 residues. Germline V gene lookup returns CDR1 ENHRY and CDR2 SYGVKD. CDR3 protein: CAISEPQGATDTQYF. The CDR3, as DNA: TGTGCCATCAGTGAGCCCCAGGGGGCTACAGATACGCAGTATTTT.

The sample holds many counts of this clonotype. CDR3 protein: CASRQWTGGYEQYF. CDR3 coding DNA: TGTGCCAGCAGACAGTGGACAGGGGGCTACGAGCAGTACTTC. This chain links TRBV6-5 with TRBJ2-7; 10 nucleotides line up with TRBD1. Germline trimming cut 6 bases from V and 3 bases from J; bases unmatched to any gene: 5. The CDR3 has 14 amino acids. From germline, CDR1 is MNHEY and CDR2 SVGAGI.

The chain employs TRBV9 and TRBJ1-6; D perhaps matches TRBD1 (5 bases). CDR1 is SGDLS, CDR2 YYNGEE, per germline. Trimming took off 0 bases at V and 15 bases at J, with 16 bases between the two ends. The CDR3 sequence is 14 residues long. CDR3 sequence (DNA): TGTGCCAGCAGCGTAGCAGGGCGGCATGAGCTCCTCCACTTT. It is translated as CASSVAGRHELLHF.

This clonotype appeared a single time. A read error may explain this, as a much larger clone is one base away. J is TRBJ2-1 and V is TRBV30; unclear D gene. CDR3 length equals 15 residues. Per the germline V gene, CDR1 is GTSNPN and CDR2 is SVGIG (reference sequence). The CDR3 here is CAWSVPPSSYNEQLF. The CDR3 nucleotides are TGTGCCTGGAGTGTACCCCCGAGCTCCTACAATGAGCAGCTCTTC.

This clonotype was seen repeatedly, ten times or more. The chain recombines TRBV29-1 with TRBJ1-1; tentatively, D is TRBD1 (5 bases). The V end was cut by 6 bases, the J end by 4 bases, with 6 bases between. Per germline, CDR1 SQVTM and CDR2 ANQGSEA. This CDR3 is 10 amino acids long. The CDR3 nucleotides read TGCAGCGTACAGGTCACTGAAGCTTTCTTT. It codes for CSVQVTEAFF.

This clonotype was seen ten or more times. The J gene is TRBJ2-3, the V gene TRBV29-1, with a tentative D call TRBD1 (6 bases). The CDR3 contains 13 residues. Trimming removed 6 bases at V and 2 bases at J, with 12 bases between. CDR1 is SQVTM and CDR2 is ANQGSEA in the germline V gene. CDR3: CSVLPGHTDTQYF. The CDR3 DNA follows: TGCAGCGTGCTACCGGGACACACAGATACGCAGTATTTT.

In its sample, this clonotype was seen a few times. V and J are TRBV19 and TRBJ1-5; TRBD1 aligns across 10 bases. CDR1 is LNHDA and CDR2 is SQIVND in the germline V gene (reference sequence). V was clipped by 3 bases and J by 7 bases; unmatched bases: 9. The CDR3 length is 16 residues. CDR3 protein: CASSIGDRGAGQPQHF. In DNA form, the CDR3 reads TGTGCCAGTAGTATTGGGGACAGGGGTGCAGGGCAGCCCCAGCATTTT.

A word on this clonotype: A much larger clone lies one base from this, so it may be a read error. It is likely a read error, because the conserved phenylalanine at the end of the CDR3 is missing. This sequence joins TRBV5-3 and TRBJ2-3; unclear D gene. TRBV5-3 is an ORF for which the function is uncertain. This CDR3 comprises 15 residues. Here the CDR3 DNA reads TGTGCCAGCAGCTTGGCAACGGCCAGTACAGATACGCAGTATTCT. It yields the protein CASSLATASTDTQYS.

This clonotype was counted many times. The rearrangement uses TRBV20-1 and TRBJ2-7, with 7 bases identical to TRBD2. This CDR3 is built from 11 residues. The V and J ends lost 5 bases and 6 bases, in that order; junction bases with no gene match: 4. CDR1 and CDR2 from the germline V gene are DFQATT and SNEGSKA (reference sequence). The CDR3 bases are TGCAGTGCTCTCAGGGAGGGCGAGCAGTACTTC. Its protein is CSALREGEQYF.